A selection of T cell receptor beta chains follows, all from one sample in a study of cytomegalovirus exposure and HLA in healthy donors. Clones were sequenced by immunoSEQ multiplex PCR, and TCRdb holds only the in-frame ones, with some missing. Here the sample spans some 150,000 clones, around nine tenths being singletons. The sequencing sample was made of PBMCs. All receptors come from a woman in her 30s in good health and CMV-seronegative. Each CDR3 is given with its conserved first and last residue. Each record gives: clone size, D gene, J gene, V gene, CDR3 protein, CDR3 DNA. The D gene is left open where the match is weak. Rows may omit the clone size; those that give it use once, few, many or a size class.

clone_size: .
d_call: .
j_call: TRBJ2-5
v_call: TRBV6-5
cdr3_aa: CASSQYRGRETQYF
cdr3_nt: TGTGCCAGCAGTCAATATAGGGGCCGGGAGACCCAGTACTTC

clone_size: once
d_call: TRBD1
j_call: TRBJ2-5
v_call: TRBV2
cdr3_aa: CASKTGASQETQYF
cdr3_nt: TGTGCCAGCAAAACAGGGGCCTCCCAAGAGACCCAGTACTTC

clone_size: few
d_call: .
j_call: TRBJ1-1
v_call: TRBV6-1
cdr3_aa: CASIFTGRGNTEAFF
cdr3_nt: TGTGCCAGCATATTTACAGGGAGGGGGAACACTGAAGCTTTCTTT

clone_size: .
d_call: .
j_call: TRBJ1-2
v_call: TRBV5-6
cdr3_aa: CASSADDFNYGYTF
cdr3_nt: TGTGCCAGCAGCGCAGATGATTTTAACTATGGCTACACCTTC

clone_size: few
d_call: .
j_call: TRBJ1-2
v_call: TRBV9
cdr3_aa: CASSVGSAANYGYTF
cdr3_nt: TGTGCCAGCAGCGTAGGGTCGGCGGCTAACTATGGCTACACCTTC

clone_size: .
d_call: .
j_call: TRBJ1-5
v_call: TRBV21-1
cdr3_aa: CASSKAAGRRIGNQPQHF
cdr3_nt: TGTGCCAGCAGCAAAGCCGCGGGCAGGAGAATAGGCAATCAGCCCCAGCATTTT

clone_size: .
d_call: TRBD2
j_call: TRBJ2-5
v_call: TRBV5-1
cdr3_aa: CASSLVAGGLGKETQYF
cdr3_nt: TGCGCCAGCAGCTTGGTAGCGGGGGGGCTCGGCAAAGAGACCCAGTACTTC

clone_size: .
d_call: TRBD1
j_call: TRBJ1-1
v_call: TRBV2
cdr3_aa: CASSEVRGENTEAFF
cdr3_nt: TGTGCCAGCAGTGAAGTCAGGGGGGAGAACACTGAAGCTTTCTTT

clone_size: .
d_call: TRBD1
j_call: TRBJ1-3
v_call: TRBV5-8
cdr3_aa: CASSSDRSSGNTIYF
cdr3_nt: TGTGCCAGCAGCTCGGACAGGAGCTCTGGAAACACCATATATTTT

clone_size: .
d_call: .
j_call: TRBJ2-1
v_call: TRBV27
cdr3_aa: CASSTSGQNNEQFF
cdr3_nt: TGTGCCAGCAGTACAAGCGGCCAAAACAATGAGCAGTTCTTC

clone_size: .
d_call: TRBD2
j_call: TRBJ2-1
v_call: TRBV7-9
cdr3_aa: CASSFEAGGLFEQFF
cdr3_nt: TGTGCCAGCAGCTTTGAAGCGGGGGGGCTTTTTGAGCAGTTCTTC

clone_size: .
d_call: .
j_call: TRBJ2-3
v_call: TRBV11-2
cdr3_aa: CASSLNPGSSFTDTQYF
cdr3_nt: TGTGCCAGCAGCTTAAATCCGGGTTCGTCTTTCACAGATACGCAGTATTTT

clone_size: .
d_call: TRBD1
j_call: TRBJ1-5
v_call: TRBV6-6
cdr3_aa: CASSYKTGGQPQHF
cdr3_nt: TGTGCCAGCAGTTACAAGACAGGGGGCCAGCCCCAGCATTTT

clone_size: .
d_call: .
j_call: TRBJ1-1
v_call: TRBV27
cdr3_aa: CASSQGATEAFF
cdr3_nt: TGTGCCAGCAGCCAAGGGGCCACTGAAGCTTTCTTT

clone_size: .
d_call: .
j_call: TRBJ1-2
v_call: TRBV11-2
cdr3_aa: CASSPAATWGYTF
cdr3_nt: TGTGCCAGCAGCCCCGCAGCGACTTGGGGCTACACCTTC

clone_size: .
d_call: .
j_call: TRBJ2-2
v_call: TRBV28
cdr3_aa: CASSFRDGTGELFF
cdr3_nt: TGTGCCAGCAGTTTCAGGGATGGTACCGGGGAGCTGTTTTTT

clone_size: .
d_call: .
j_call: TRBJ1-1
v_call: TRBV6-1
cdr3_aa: CASSERTVEAFF
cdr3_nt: TGTGCCAGCAGTGAAAGGACAGTTGAAGCTTTCTTT